The entry below describes one TCR beta chain. The antigen is not known. Expressed TCRB transcripts were sequenced because the isolated RNA had all been reverse transcribed beforehand. The read count averaged about 3.57 million across naive, central memory and regulatory T cell samples. Libraries were prepared by immunoSEQ multiplex PCR; TCRdb keeps only in-frame clonotypes and omits some of them. This table has hundreds of thousands of clones, 14% to 15% appearing once. This CDR3 spans 16 amino acids. J gave up 2 bases and V 3 bases, and 8 bases lay outside the gene matches. Per the germline V gene, CDR1 is KGHSH and CDR2 is LQKENI. The authors took one heparinised blood draw, averaging about 120 mL, from each donor. The data were obtained in a study of beta chain features in type 1 diabetes. General study points: In the patient group, naive, central memory and Treg TCRB repertoires seemed more alike than in the healthy donor group. PCR might favor shorter templates, but any such skew would affect patients and controls equally. Shortening that was moderate but significant affected the TCRB CDR3s of Type 1 diabetes patients in all four CD4+ subsets.

The genes are TRBV18 and TRBJ2-5; 8 bases align to TRBD1. Sequenced sample: naive CD4+ T cells from blood. This TCR derives from a man aged 18 to 35 with type 1 diabetes. CDR3 DNA: TGTGCCAGCTCACCCAGACAGGGGCACACGCAAGAGACCCAGTACTTC. Its translation: CASSPRQGHTQETQYF.